The sequence of this T cell receptor (beta chain) was determined in a study of high-grade serous ovarian cancer treatment subgroups. Across the whole study: Samples averaged approximately 15,000 reads and about 7,100 unique TCR beta rearrangements.

Tumor samples were obtained before definitive surgery or chemotherapy. Overall study findings and caveats: Tumors within one patient showed repertoire similarity of roughly 0.1 to 0.8. The analyses considered CDR3 and ignored CDR1 and CDR2. Clonal relatedness tracked neoantigen level, and by trend copy number and mutation load.

The CDR3 spans 16 residues. Deletions cut 0 bases from V and 8 bases from J, with 17 bases between. CDR1 is MGHRA and CDR2 is YSYEKL in the germline V gene. TCRdb's table, derived via immunoSEQ multiplex PCR, lists solely in-frame clones and lacks some. Of some 27,000 clones listed, about 86% were seen once; the top ten hold roughly 2%. Details on this clone: The antigen is not known.

The chain carries TRBV4-1 and TRBJ1-3; possibly TRBD1 for D (5 bases). The sample consisted of tumor tissue. The TCR comes from a human donor with high-grade serous ovarian cancer. The CDR3 loop is CASSQEFRGRVDTIYF. CDR3 in DNA: TGCGCCAGCAGCCAAGAGTTTCGTGGCAGGGTAGACACCATATATTTT.